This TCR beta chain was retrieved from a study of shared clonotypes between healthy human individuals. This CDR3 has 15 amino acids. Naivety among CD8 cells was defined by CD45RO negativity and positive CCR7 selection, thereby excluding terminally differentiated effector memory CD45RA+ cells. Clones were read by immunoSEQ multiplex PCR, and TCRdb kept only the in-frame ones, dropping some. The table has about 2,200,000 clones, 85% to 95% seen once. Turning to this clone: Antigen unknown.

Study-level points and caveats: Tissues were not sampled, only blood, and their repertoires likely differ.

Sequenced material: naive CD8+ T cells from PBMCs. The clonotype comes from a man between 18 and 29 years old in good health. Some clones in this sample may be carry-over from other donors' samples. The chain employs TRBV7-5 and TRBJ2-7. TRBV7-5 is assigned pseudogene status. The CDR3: CVRSPSRVGSYEQYF. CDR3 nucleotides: TGTGTCAGAAGCCCATCACGTGTTGGGTCTTACGAGCAGTACTTC.